This is a list of T cell receptor beta chains from one sample in a study of blood T cell repertoires in COVID-19. TCRdb keeps only in-frame clones here, not all; method: immunoSEQ multiplex PCR. The data contain under 110,000 clones, over 70% of them seen just once; the ten biggest clones take up 0.8% to 1%. The specimen sequenced was peripheral blood. These receptors all stem from a human donor with acute or convalescent COVID-19. The donor label of this sample is uncertain. CDR3s include the opening cysteine and the closing phenylalanine or tryptophan. The D gene is left open where the match is weak. Clone size is given for some rows only: seen once, a few or many times, or a class if the clone is expanded.

d_call: TRBD1
clone_size: NA
j_call: TRBJ1-5
cdr3_length: 15
v_call: TRBV19
cdr3_aa: CASSMRGQGWQPQHF
cdr3_nt: TGTGCCAGTAGTATGCGGGGACAGGGCTGGCAGCCCCAGCATTTT

d_call: TRBD2
clone_size: few
j_call: TRBJ2-1
cdr3_length: 14
v_call: TRBV6-5
cdr3_aa: CASRLAEAYNEQFF
cdr3_nt: TGTGCCAGCAGACTAGCGGAAGCGTACAATGAGCAGTTCTTC

d_call: NA
clone_size: NA
j_call: TRBJ1-2
cdr3_length: 13
v_call: TRBV28
cdr3_aa: CASSLMSGNGYTF
cdr3_nt: TGTGCCAGCAGTTTAATGTCCGGGAATGGCTACACCTTC

d_call: NA
clone_size: NA
j_call: TRBJ2-2
cdr3_length: 15
v_call: TRBV3-1/TRBV3-2
cdr3_aa: CASSQVPGITGELFF
cdr3_nt: TGTGCCAGCAGCCAAGTTCCAGGGATCACCGGGGAGCTGTTTTTT

d_call: TRBD1
clone_size: NA
j_call: TRBJ2-7
cdr3_length: 14
v_call: TRBV6-5
cdr3_aa: CASSPGQGGYEQYF
cdr3_nt: TGTGCCAGCAGTCCGGGACAGGGCGGCTACGAGCAGTACTTC

d_call: TRBD1
clone_size: NA
j_call: TRBJ1-2
cdr3_length: 17
v_call: TRBV14
cdr3_aa: CASSQTIRTGVNYGYTF
cdr3_nt: TGTGCCAGCAGCCAAACAATTAGGACAGGGGTTAACTATGGCTACACCTTC

d_call: NA
clone_size: NA
j_call: TRBJ1-5
cdr3_length: 14
v_call: TRBV2
cdr3_aa: CASSERRANQPQHF
cdr3_nt: TGTGCCAGCAGTGAACGCAGGGCGAATCAGCCCCAGCATTTT

d_call: TRBD1
clone_size: NA
j_call: TRBJ2-7
cdr3_length: 14
v_call: TRBV6-5
cdr3_aa: CASRGQGVSYEQYF
cdr3_nt: TGTGCCAGCAGGGGACAGGGGGTTTCCTACGAGCAGTACTTC

d_call: NA
clone_size: many
j_call: TRBJ1-1
cdr3_length: 16
v_call: TRBV15
cdr3_aa: CATSALGDLMNTEAFF
cdr3_nt: TGTGCCACCTCCGCATTAGGAGACTTAATGAACACTGAAGCTTTCTTT

d_call: TRBD1
clone_size: NA
j_call: TRBJ2-1
cdr3_length: 14
v_call: TRBV11-3
cdr3_aa: CASSSQTGGNEQFF
cdr3_nt: TGTGCCAGCAGCTCCCAGACAGGGGGGAATGAGCAGTTCTTC

d_call: TRBD1
clone_size: NA
j_call: TRBJ2-2
cdr3_length: 15
v_call: TRBV9
cdr3_aa: CASSARGTGTGELFF
cdr3_nt: TGTGCCAGCAGCGCGAGGGGGACAGGGACCGGGGAGCTGTTTTTT

d_call: NA
clone_size: NA
j_call: TRBJ1-2
cdr3_length: 14
v_call: TRBV18
cdr3_aa: CASFRDIGNYGYTF
cdr3_nt: TGTGCCAGCTTCCGGGACATCGGCAACTATGGCTACACCTTC